Reported below is one T cell receptor beta chain. Cohorts were determined from participant-reported clinical history. These data originate in a study of blood T cell repertoires in COVID-19. Turning to the study itself: Whether acute or convalescent, the COVID-19 samples came from the United States, Italy and Spain. T cells, B-cell-depleted T cells, or PBMCs provided the cDNA or gDNA that served as material.

The CDR3 extends over 13 amino acids. The germline V gene has CDR1 MNHEY and CDR2 SMNVEV (reference sequence). V dropped 3 bases and J dropped 4 bases, with 7 bases sitting between them. Under the authors' procedure: From reference gene primer amplification, estimates of nucleated cell counts were derived. Some clones are missing from TCRdb's copy, which holds only in-frame ones; the method was immunoSEQ multiplex PCR. That table is the source of V, J and clone size, and D and trimming were worked out from the DNA. The sample yields around 140,000 clones, about 86% seen once. This chain joins TRBV27 and TRBJ1-5; weak D call: TRBD1 (6 bases). The clonotype originates from a man aged 35 to 55 with acute COVID-19. Sample: PBMCs or T cells enriched from blood (not recorded which). Here the CDR3 reads CASSFDRNQPQHF. CDR3 bases: TGTGCCAGCAGTTTCGACAGGAATCAGCCCCAGCATTTT.